A selection of T cell receptor beta chains follows, all from one sample in a study of OX40 agonist ivuxolimab in advanced cancers. This table comes from immunoSEQ multiplex PCR, and its TCRdb copy is limited to in-frame clones, with some not included. The table records tens of thousands of clones, about 88% of them present only once. Specimen: CD4+ or CD8+ T cells sorted from blood, collected in a trial of the OX40 agonist ivuxolimab. The receptors were gathered from an adult with an advanced solid tumor such as melanoma, head and neck, liver or kidney cancer. CDR3s include the opening cysteine and the closing phenylalanine or tryptophan. D genes are given only for firm matches. Clone size is stated in some rows and not others, as once, few, many or a class when expanded.

12	NA	NA	TRBV28	TRBJ2-7	TGTGCCAGCAGTGGAGCGGACTACGAGCAGTACTTC	CASSGADYEQYF
14	TRBD2	NA	TRBV27	TRBJ2-7	TGTGCCAGCGGTGGGACTAGCGGGATCTACGAGCAGTACTTC	CASGGTSGIYEQYF
13	NA	NA	TRBV7-3	TRBJ2-5	TGTGCCAGCAGCTTAAACAGGGAAGAGACCCAGTACTTC	CASSLNREETQYF
13	NA	few	TRBV6-4	TRBJ2-1	TGTGCCAGCAGTGTCGAGGGTTACAATGAGCAGTTCTTC	CASSVEGYNEQFF
15	TRBD1	few	TRBV6-6	TRBJ1-5	TGTGCCAGCAGTTCCTCAACAGGGGTGAATCAGCCCCAGCATTTT	CASSSSTGVNQPQHF
15	NA	NA	TRBV21-1	TRBJ2-4	TGTGCCAGCAGCGAAAAAGACAGGGCCAAAAACATTCAGTACTTC	CASSEKDRAKNIQYF
13	NA	few	TRBV21-1	TRBJ2-3	TGTGCCAGCAGCAAACAGGGGACAGATACGCAGTATTTT	CASSKQGTDTQYF
12	TRBD1	once	TRBV30	TRBJ1-1	TGTGCCTGGAGGGCCACAGGGGCTGAAGCTTTCTTT	CAWRATGAEAFF
15	NA	few	TRBV5-6	TRBJ2-1	TGTGCCAGCAGCAATATGGGAACGAACAACAATGAGCAGTTCTTC	CASSNMGTNNNEQFF
14	NA	NA	TRBV4-1	TRBJ1-1	TGCGCCAGCAGCCGGAAGGACCCGAACACTGAAGCTTTCTTT	CASSRKDPNTEAFF
11	NA	NA	TRBV28	TRBJ2-7	TGTGCCAGCAGTTCCCCCTACGAGCAGTACTTC	CASSSPYEQYF
16	NA	NA	TRBV9	TRBJ2-7	TGTGCCAGCAGCCCCCCTGGGGCTCTGTCGGATTACGAGCAGTACTTC	CASSPPGALSDYEQYF
14	TRBD1	once	TRBV7-2	TRBJ2-1	TGTGCCAGCAGCTTTTTGGGACAGTACAATGAGCAGTTCTTC	CASSFLGQYNEQFF
13	NA	once	TRBV28	TRBJ2-5	TGTGCCAGCAGTTTATTAGGGGACGAGACCCAGTACTTC	CASSLLGDETQYF
11	NA	NA	TRBV7-9	TRBJ2-5	TGTGCCAGCAGCTCTCCGGAGACCCAGTACTTC	CASSSPETQYF
15	TRBD2	NA	TRBV7-9	TRBJ2-7	TGTGCCAGCAGTCAACTAGCGGGCGCTTCCTACGAGCAGTACTTC	CASSQLAGASYEQYF
11	NA	once	TRBV5-8	TRBJ2-1	TGTGCCAGCAGCTTGGCGTATGAGCAGTTCTTC	CASSLAYEQFF
14	NA	few	TRBV4-1	TRBJ2-7	TGCGCCAGCAGCCAAGTGGACGGGACCTACGAGCAGTACTTC	CASSQVDGTYEQYF
13	NA	NA	TRBV13	TRBJ2-2	TGTGCCAGCAGCGTAAGCGGGTCTGGGGAGCTGTTTTTT	CASSVSGSGELFF
13	NA	NA	TRBV2	TRBJ2-7	TGTGCCAGCAGTCATAGGACAGCCTACGAGCAGTACTTC	CASSHRTAYEQYF
15	TRBD1	NA	TRBV4-3	TRBJ1-2	TGCGCCAGCAGCACAACGACAGGGGAAGACTATGGCTACACCTTC	CASSTTTGEDYGYTF
16	TRBD1	NA	TRBV18	TRBJ2-1	TGTGCCAGCTCACTAATACAGGGGGAAAATTACAATGAGCAGTTCTTC	CASSLIQGENYNEQFF
12	NA	NA	TRBV7-3	TRBJ2-7	TGTGCCAGCAGCAAGACAGGAAACGAGCAGTACTTC	CASSKTGNEQYF
15	NA	NA	TRBV10-1	TRBJ2-3	TGCGCCAGCAGTGCTTCGGTAGGGCCGGTAGATACGCAGTATTTT	CASSASVGPVDTQYF
13	TRBD2	NA	TRBV7-9	TRBJ2-5	TGTGCCAGCAGCCTTGGCGGGGGAGAGACCCAGTACTTC	CASSLGGGETQYF
12	NA	NA	TRBV27	TRBJ2-2	TGTGCCAGCAGTTTATCGTCCGGGGAGCTGTTTTTT	CASSLSSGELFF